One and the same sample provided the 23 T cell receptor beta chains below, sequenced in a study of blood T cell repertoires in COVID-19. Here immunoSEQ multiplex PCR was the method, and the copy in TCRdb shows in-frame clones only, minus some. The sample lists 400,000 to 550,000 clones, 85% to 90% seen once, with around 4.5% in the top ten. The source material was peripheral blood. The origin of the receptors is a young woman with acute or convalescent COVID-19.

A remark on this clone: Other DNA sequences in the same sample also yield this CDR3. The chain has TRBV9 and TRBJ2-3; the D gene is possibly TRBD2 (6 bases). This CDR3 spans 14 amino acids. The V gene lost 0 bases and the J gene lost 2 bases, with 7 bases spanning the gap. Germline V lookup: CDR1 SGDLS, CDR2 YYNGEE. The DNA for the CDR3 is TGTGCCAGCAGCGTAGCACTAGCCACAGATACGCAGTATTTT. It is translated as CASSVALATDTQYF.

The chain carries TRBV12-3 or TRBV12-4 and TRBJ2-7; the D gene is possibly TRBD1 (5 bases). This CDR3 has 12 amino acids. With 8 bases removed from V and 2 bases from J, the gap between germline ends came to 10 bases. This CDR3 reads CASSDRTYEQYF. CDR3 in DNA: TGTGCCAGCTCAGACAGAACCTACGAGCAGTACTTC.

The chain has TRBV5-1 and TRBJ2-2; D is ambiguous. The CDR3 spans 16 residues. Per germline, CDR1 SGHRS and CDR2 YFSETQ. Trimming removed 2 bases from V and 0 bases from J, with 11 bases in between. In nucleotides, the CDR3 is TGCGCCAGCAGCTTCGCCCGCCAGGCGAACACCGGGGAGCTGTTTTTT. Protein: CASSFARQANTGELFF.

The CDR3: CASSEKAGATTWQFF. CDR3 nucleotide sequence: TGTGCCAGCAGTGAGAAAGCGGGGGCCACCACTTGGCAGTTCTTC. The genes are TRBV6-1 and TRBJ2-1, with 8 bases that match TRBD2. The CDR3 spans 15 residues. Germline lookup yields CDR1 MNHNS and CDR2 SASEGT. V lost 3 bases to trimming and J lost 12 bases; unmatched junction nucleotides: 13.

The chain couples TRBV28 to TRBJ2-3; TRBD2 matches 7 bases. The V segment lost 2 bases and the J segment 0 bases; nucleotides outside the gene matches: 5. Germline CDR1 reads MDHEN; CDR2 reads SYDVKM. The CDR3 totals 16 residues. Written as DNA, the CDR3 is TGTGCCAGCAGTTTAGAGAGCGGGGCTAGCACAGATACGCAGTATTTT. Its protein product is CASSLESGASTDTQYF. The entire variable domain, with the rest obtained from reference TRBV28 and TRBJ2-3, is as follows: DVKVTQSSRYLVKRTGEKVFLECVQDMDHENMFWYRQDPGLGLRLIYFSYDVKMKEKGDIPEGYSVSREKKERFSLILESASTNQTSMYLCASSLESGASTDTQYFGPGTRLTVL.

DNA for the CDR3: TGTGCCAGCAGTTACTCTCGCGGGGGGTCCGGGGAGCTGTTTTTT. Translated, it gives CASSYSRGGSGELFF. The gene calls are TRBV6-5 and TRBJ2-2; 8 positions agree with TRBD2. With V trimmed by 0 bases and J by 6 bases, 3 bases remained unmatched. The CDR3 length is 15 residues. Germline assignment: CDR1 MNHEY and CDR2 SVGAGI.

In this sample, this clone turned up once. The genes are TRBV6-5 and TRBJ2-2; unclear D gene. The CDR3 contains 12 residues. V was cut by 6 bases and J by 6 bases, with 8 bases left in between. Germline CDR1 is MNHEY and CDR2 is SVGAGI. In DNA, the CDR3 is TGTGCCAGCAGCCGAGTACCCGGGGAGCTGTTTTTT. This sequence encodes CASSRVPGELFF.

The CDR3 region is CSVEDPGSYTQYF. The CDR3 nucleotides read TGCAGCGTTGAAGATCCCGGGTCTTATACGCAGTATTTT. The J gene is TRBJ2-3, the V gene TRBV29-1; D call uncertain. The V gene's germline CDR1 is SQVTM and CDR2 ANQGSEA. The length of the CDR3 is 13 residues. Trimming pared 0 bases from V and 7 bases from J, leaving 11 bases between.

The rearrangement links TRBV7-8 to TRBJ1-1, with 9 nucleotides matching TRBD1. Germline V gene sequence: CDR1 SGHVS, CDR2 FQNEAQ. V lost 5 bases and J lost 4; bases outside the gene matches: 2. This CDR3 is built from 13 residues. This CDR3 is CASSRDRATEAFF. Here the CDR3 DNA reads TGTGCCAGCAGCCGGGACAGGGCCACTGAAGCTTTCTTT.

This clone was seen a handful of times. The chain combines TRBV6-5 with TRBJ1-6, with 7 bases lining up with TRBD1. The trim removed 4 bases at V and 0 bases at J, leaving 3 bases unmatched. CDR1 MNHEY and CDR2 SVGAGI come from the germline V gene. CDR3 length: 16 residues. The CDR3 nucleotides are TGTGCCAGCAGTTTCGGGGACAGCTCCTATAATTCACCCCTCCACTTT. Protein: CASSFGDSSYNSPLHF.

V and J are TRBV5-6 and TRBJ2-6; D ambiguous. The germline V gene encodes CDR1 SGHDT and CDR2 YYEEEE. This CDR3 comprises 15 residues. V lost 0 bases, J lost 3 bases, and 7 bases lay in between. CDR3 DNA sequence: TGTGCCAGCAGCTTGGGTCCTAGTGGGGCCAACGTCCTGACTTTC. Protein product: CASSLGPSGANVLTF.

The chain recombines TRBV19 with TRBJ2-5; tentative D call: TRBD1 (5 bases). The CDR3 is 13 residues long. Deletions cut 7 bases from V and 5 bases from J, with 14 bases between. Germline V lookup: CDR1 LNHDA, CDR2 SQIVND (reference sequence). The DNA for the CDR3 is TGTGCCAGTAATACAGGTTCTTCTGAGACCCAGTACTTC. Its protein product is CASNTGSSETQYF.

The rearrangement links TRBV6-6 to TRBJ1-6; tentative D call: TRBD1 (6 bases). CDR3 length: 16 residues. Germline-derived CDR1 and CDR2 are MNHNY and SVGAGI (reference sequence). V was cut by 2 bases and J by 5 bases, with 13 bases left in between. The CDR3 region has the DNA TGTGCCAGCAGTTACGATAGGGGGTGGGATAATTCACCCCTCCACTTT. Its translation is CASSYDRGWDNSPLHF.

The rearrangement joins TRBV6-5 to TRBJ1-6; tentative D call: TRBD1 (5 bases). V lost 5 bases and J lost 7, with 15 bases in between. The CDR3 totals 15 residues. Germline V gene lookup returns CDR1 MNHEY and CDR2 SVGAGI. CDR3 in amino acids: CASSPVQGNNSPLHF. The CDR3 nucleotides are TGTGCCAGCAGTCCCGTGCAGGGAAACAATTCACCCCTCCACTTT.

This sequence joins TRBV5-6 and TRBJ2-7, with TRBD1 identical over 8 bases. CDR1 is SGHDT and CDR2 is YYEEEE in the germline V gene. Trimming at V came to 2 bases and at J to 0 bases, leaving 7 bases not matched to a gene. This CDR3 region has 16 residues. The CDR3 DNA sequence: TGTGCCAGCAGCTTAGGGACAGGCTTTAGCTCCTACGAGCAGTACTTC. Translated: CASSLGTGFSSYEQYF.

The chain joins TRBV6-5 to TRBJ2-7; 10 bases agree with TRBD1. Trimming cost V 6 bases and J 3 bases; bases outside gene matches: 8. The CDR3 length is 15 residues. Germline values: CDR1 MNHEY, CDR2 SVGAGI. The CDR3 nucleotides read TGTGCCAGCAGGGATCCGGGACAGGGGTTCTACGAGCAGTACTTC. Translating gives CASRDPGQGFYEQYF.

The chain has TRBV5-1 and TRBJ2-5, with 8 nucleotides matching TRBD2. The J segment lost 4 bases and the V segment lost 1 base, leaving 6 bases of the junction unmatched. This CDR3 spans 15 amino acids. CDR1 SGHRS and CDR2 YFSETQ come from the germline V gene. For the CDR3, the DNA is TGCGCCAGCAGCTTGAGGTCGGGAGGGGGAGAGACCCAGTACTTC. This codes for CASSLRSGGGETQYF.

This chain links TRBV5-5 with TRBJ1-6; no definite D call. Germline CDR1 and CDR2: SGHKS and YYEKEE (reference sequence). V shed 1 base and J shed 4 bases, with 3 bases lying between them. The CDR3 spans 13 residues. The CDR3 nucleotides read TGTGCCAGCAGCTTGTCTTATAATTCACCCCTCCACTTT. Its translation: CASSLSYNSPLHF.

This clone was detected a few times. This chain links TRBV2 with TRBJ2-7; 7 bases line up with TRBD2. The CDR3 sequence is 15 residues long. The V segment lost 1 base and the J segment 5 bases; nucleotides outside the gene matches: 8. In germline, CDR1 is SNHLY, CDR2 FYNNEI. In nucleotides, the CDR3 is TGTGCCAGCAGTGAAGTTCTTCTGAGCGGGGACGAGCAGTACTTC. This gives the protein CASSEVLLSGDEQYF. Variable domain in full (rest from reference TRBV2 and TRBJ2-7): EPEVTQTPSHQVTQMGQEVILRCVPISNHLYFYWYRQILGQKVEFLVSFYNNEISEKSEIFDDQFSVERPDGSNFTLKIRSTKLEDSAMYFCASSEVLLSGDEQYFGPGTRLTVT.

The chain recombines TRBV13 with TRBJ2-1, with D tentatively TRBD2 (6 bases). The CDR3 consists of 17 residues. Germline values: CDR1 PRHDT, CDR2 FYEKMQ (reference sequence). Trimming removed 5 bases from V and 6 bases from J, with 23 bases in between. CDR3 sequence: CASSHRGGERRGNEQFF. The CDR3 coding sequence is TGTGCCAGCAGCCATCGTGGTGGAGAACGGCGGGGCAATGAGCAGTTCTTC.

V is TRBV10-2 and J is TRBJ2-1; TRBD2 matches 10 bases. The CDR3 has 17 amino acids. Germline CDR1 reads WSHSY; CDR2 reads SAAADI. V was pared by 4 bases and J by 7 bases, with 13 bases of the junction left unmatched. CDR3 DNA: TGCGCCAGCAGTGTAACGCGAGCGGGGGGGCCGAGGAATGAGCAGTTCTTC. This codes for CASSVTRAGGPRNEQFF.

This clone was counted once. The CDR3, as DNA: TGTGCCAGCAGCTTAGCGTCGTGGAGACAGGGGATTCCGGGGGAGACCCAGTACTTC. The encoded protein is CASSLASWRQGIPGETQYF. The chain links TRBV13 to TRBJ2-5; TRBD1 matches at 8 bases. The CDR3 length is 19 residues. Germline assignment: CDR1 PRHDT and CDR2 FYEKMQ (reference sequence). The V segment lost 1 base and the J segment 5 bases; nucleotides outside the gene matches: 18.

The table lists this clone with a few counts. The rearrangement uses TRBV11-3 and TRBJ2-1; 7 nucleotides agree with TRBD2. CDR1 is SGHNT and CDR2 is YENEEA in the germline V gene. Trimming took 2 bases from V and 7 from J; bases not matched to a gene: 11. CDR3 length equals 16 residues. The CDR3 sequence is CASSLSGTLSLNEQFF. Written as DNA, the CDR3 is TGTGCCAGCAGCTTAAGCGGGACTCTTTCTTTAAATGAGCAGTTCTTC.